These 15 T cell receptor beta chains were sequenced from one sample in a study of control samples from healthy donors and cancer patients. Sequenced by immunoSEQ multiplex PCR; TCRdb stores in-frame clones only, minus some. The data show 190,000 or so clones, with 90% to 95% seen just once and approximately 1.5% held by the top ten. Sequencing was performed on blood. These receptors were obtained from a man aged 18 to 30 in good health.

The chain recombines TRBV25-1 with TRBJ1-3; no clear D gene. Germline CDR1 is MGHDK and CDR2 is SYGVNS. The CDR3 is 16 amino acids. V gave up 4 bases and J gave up 1 base, with 14 bases separating them. DNA of the CDR3: TGTGCCAGCAGTGCGAAGGTCGGGGATTCTGGAAACACCATATATTTT. Translating it yields CASSAKVGDSGNTIYF.

V gene TRBV3-1 (or the pseudogene TRBV3-2) combines with J gene TRBJ2-3, with D perhaps TRBD2 (5 bases). CDR1 and CDR2 from the germline V gene are LGHDT and YNNKEL (reference sequence). The length of the CDR3 is 16 residues. V lost 1 base and J lost 5, with 16 bases in between. The CDR3 DNA reads as TGTGCCAGCAGCCAAGTGCCTAGAGGGCTTCAAGATACGCAGTATTTT. Protein: CASSQVPRGLQDTQYF.

This chain joins TRBV10-3 and TRBJ1-6, with D tentatively TRBD1 (5 bases). Germline V gives CDR1 ENHRY, CDR2 SYGVKD. Trimming removed 2 bases from V and 6 bases from J, with 14 bases in between. The CDR3 runs to 16 residues. In nucleotides, the CDR3 is TGTGCCATCAGTGAGGGCGCAGGGTTAACTAATTCACCCCTCCACTTT. Translation: CAISEGAGLTNSPLHF.

This chain connects TRBV6-4 to TRBJ2-2, with D perhaps TRBD1 (5 bases). Germline CDR1 is MRHNA and CDR2 is SNTAGT. Trimming took 10 bases from V and 1 from J, leaving 10 bases between them. This CDR3 has 13 residues. CDR3 protein: CANPTGNTGELFF. DNA for the CDR3: TGTGCCAACCCAACAGGGAACACCGGGGAGCTGTTTTTT.

The chain combines TRBV24-1 with TRBJ2-7; 7 nucleotides agree with TRBD1. CDR1 KGHDR and CDR2 SFDVKD come from the germline V gene. The CDR3 loop spans 13 amino acids. With 4 bases clipped from V and 2 bases from J, the junction kept 1 base outside the gene matches. The CDR3 here is CATSEGGAYEQYF. CDR3 nucleotides: TGTGCCACCAGTGAAGGGGGCGCCTACGAGCAGTACTTC.

The chain uses TRBV18 and TRBJ1-2, with TRBD1 identical over 8 bases. The CDR3 is made up of 14 amino acids. Germline loops: CDR1 KGHSH, CDR2 LQKENI. J was trimmed by 8 bases and V by 1 base; bases with no gene match: 6. The CDR3 sequence: CASSPQTGARGYTF. The CDR3 DNA reads as TGTGCCAGCTCACCACAGACAGGGGCTCGAGGCTACACCTTC. The full variable domain, with the rest looked up from reference TRBV18 and TRBJ1-2, is NAGVMQNPRHLVRRRGQEARLRCSPMKGHSHVYWYRQLPEEGLKFMVYLQKENIIDESGMPKERFSAEFPKEGPSILRIQQVVRGDSAAYFCASSPQTGARGYTFGSGTRLTVV.

CDR3 nucleotides: TGTGCCAGCAGCCAAGGGACCTTAGCTTCCCAATCCTCCTACGAGCAGTACTTC. It specifies CASSQGTLASQSSYEQYF. The chain employs TRBV4-2 and TRBJ2-7; D is unresolved. V was shortened by 1 base and J by 0 bases, with 19 bases between the two germline ends. CDR3 size: 18 residues. Germline values: CDR1 LGHNA, CDR2 YNFKEQ.

V gene TRBV10-3 combines with J gene TRBJ2-1; 8 positions agree with TRBD2. The length of the CDR3 is 16 residues. V was pared by 4 bases and J by 4 bases, with 9 bases of the junction left unmatched. Germline assignment: CDR1 ENHRY and CDR2 SYGVKD. CDR3 loop: CAISGPAGGVYNEQFF. Written as DNA, the CDR3 is TGTGCCATCAGTGGACCGGCGGGGGGAGTTTACAATGAGCAGTTCTTC.

The chain has TRBV2 and TRBJ2-7; 7 positions match TRBD1. The CDR3 covers 15 residues. V shed 6 bases, J shed 2 bases, and the junction held 10 bases outside the gene matches. Germline CDR1 is SNHLY and CDR2 is FYNNEI. CDR3 amino acids: CASRSTGANPYEQYF. The DNA for the CDR3 is TGTGCCAGCAGGTCTACAGGGGCCAACCCCTACGAGCAGTACTTC.

This clone was picked up a small number of times. This rearrangement joins TRBV2 to TRBJ1-5; possibly TRBD1 for D (6 bases). The CDR3 has 13 amino acids. Germline values: CDR1 SNHLY, CDR2 FYNNEI. Between the trimmed V and J ends, which lost 8 bases and 0 bases, there was a span of 8 bases. The CDR3 region is CASGQNSNQPQHF. The CDR3 coding sequence is TGTGCCAGCGGACAGAATAGCAATCAGCCCCAGCATTTT. The full variable domain, rest sourced from reference TRBV2 and TRBJ1-5, is EPEVTQTPSHQVTQMGQEVILRCVPISNHLYFYWYRQILGQKVEFLVSFYNNEISEKSEIFDDQFSVERPDGSNFTLKIRSTKLEDSAMYFCASGQNSNQPQHFGDGTRLSIL.

CDR3 protein: CASSIPGQGTEAFF. The DNA for the CDR3 is TGTGCCAGTAGTATTCCGGGTCAAGGCACTGAAGCTTTCTTT. The rearrangement links TRBV19 to TRBJ1-1; D gene ambiguous. V lost 3 bases to trimming and J lost 4 bases, with 12 bases between them. In germline, CDR1 is LNHDA, CDR2 SQIVND (reference sequence). This CDR3 spans 14 amino acids.

This chain joins TRBV5-6 and TRBJ2-5; 9 positions agree with TRBD2. CDR3 length equals 16 residues. Losses at the gene ends were 1 base for V and 7 bases for J; bases not matched to a gene: 11. Germline V gene data show CDR1 as SGHDT and CDR2 as YYEEEE. As DNA, the CDR3 is TGTGCCAGCAGCTTGATTACTAGCGGGTCACTAGTGACCCAGTACTTC. It codes for CASSLITSGSLVTQYF.

The CDR3 spells CASSLRDRGTSYEQYF. In nucleotides, the CDR3 is TGTGCCAGCAGCTTAAGGGACAGGGGAACCTCCTACGAGCAGTACTTC. This chain joins TRBV5-4 and TRBJ2-7, with 10 bases that match TRBD1. Germline CDR1 and CDR2: SGHNT and YYREEE (reference sequence). J was trimmed by 0 bases and V by 2 bases; bases with no gene match: 5. The CDR3 totals 16 residues.

The CDR3 coding sequence is TGTGCCAGCAGTTCCCTAACTGAAGCTTTCTTT. Encoded protein: CASSSLTEAFF. This rearrangement joins TRBV28 to TRBJ1-1; D gene unclear. CDR1 and CDR2 from the germline V gene are MDHEN and SYDVKM. The CDR3 spans 11 residues. Trimming took 4 bases from V and 5 from J, leaving 5 bases between them. The variable domain in full, with the rest retrieved from reference TRBV28 and TRBJ1-1, is DVKVTQSSRYLVKRTGEKVFLECVQDMDHENMFWYRQDPGLGLRLIYFSYDVKMKEKGDIPEGYSVSREKKERFSLILESASTNQTSMYLCASSSLTEAFFGQGTRLTVV.

V gene TRBV5-1 combines with J gene TRBJ2-3, with 7 bases aligning to TRBD1. CDR1 is SGHRS, CDR2 YFSETQ, per germline. V dropped 3 bases and J dropped 1; count of bases not matched to a gene: 5. This CDR3 has 15 amino acids. The CDR3 protein is CASSSGTAGTDTQYF. Written as DNA, the CDR3 is TGCGCCAGCAGCTCCGGGACAGCCGGCACAGATACGCAGTATTTT. The variable domain in full, with the rest retrieved from reference TRBV5-1 and TRBJ2-3, is KAGVTQTPRYLIKTRGQQVTLSCSPISGHRSVSWYQQTPGQGLQFLFEYFSETQRNKGNFPGRFSGRQFSNSRSEMNVSTLELGDSALYLCASSSGTAGTDTQYFGPGTRLTVL.